These 10 T cell receptor beta chains were all obtained from the same sample, sequenced in a study of CD8+ T cells in alopecia areata. In each case, RNA was isolated and then reverse transcribed into cDNA as the sequencing template. Clones were sequenced by immunoSEQ multiplex PCR, and TCRdb holds only the in-frame ones, with some missing. The data contain 150,000 to 200,000 clones, 55% to 65% of them singletons. Sequencing was carried out using CD4+ T cells sorted from blood. All receptors derive from a human donor in good health.

This clone was detected only a few times. The chain combines TRBV27 with TRBJ2-2; D uncertain. The CDR3 has 14 amino acids. Trimming took 2 bases from V and 7 from J, leaving 11 bases between them. The germline V gene encodes CDR1 MNHEY and CDR2 SMNVEV (reference sequence). The CDR3 coding sequence is TGTGCCAGCAGTTTAGTGGGCCAAGGCGGGGAGCTGTTTTTT. Translating it yields CASSLVGQGGELFF.

The chain joins TRBV5-4 to TRBJ2-6, with D uncertain. Germline lookup yields CDR1 SGHNT and CDR2 YYREEE (reference sequence). The germline V and J ends were trimmed by 0 bases and 2 bases, with 6 bases remaining between them. The CDR3 loop spans 15 amino acids. As DNA, the CDR3 is TGTGCCAGCAGCTTGGAAGGTGCTGGGGCCAACGTCCTGACTTTC. Translation gives CASSLEGAGANVLTF.

Here the CDR3 reads CATSIFYGYTF. In nucleotides, the CDR3 is TGTGCCACTTCGATTTTCTATGGCTACACCTTC. This rearrangement joins TRBV28 to TRBJ1-2; no clear D gene. Trimming took 10 bases from V and 4 from J, leaving 10 bases between them. CDR3 size: 11 residues. Germline V lookup: CDR1 MDHEN, CDR2 SYDVKM.

The chain is built from TRBV6-1 and TRBJ2-7; perhaps TRBD1 as D (5 bases). The CDR3 runs 13 residues. V lost 3 bases, J lost 6 bases, and 12 bases lay in between. Germline CDR1 reads MNHNS; CDR2 reads SASEGT. Written as DNA, the CDR3 is TGTGCCAGCAGTGAGCGGCAGGGTAGCGAGCAGTACTTC. It encodes CASSERQGSEQYF.

CDR3 loop: CACWGPYGYTF. The DNA of the CDR3 is TGTGCCTGCTGGGGTCCCTATGGCTACACCTTC. The V call is TRBV30, the J call TRBJ1-2; D unclear. The germline V and J ends were trimmed by 6 bases and 4 bases, with 9 bases remaining between them. Germline V gene data show CDR1 as GTSNPN and CDR2 as SVGIG (reference sequence). The CDR3 loop spans 11 amino acids.

The chain is built from TRBV5-6 and TRBJ2-7; the D is unclear. Germline CDR1 SGHDT, CDR2 YYEEEE. CDR3 length equals 13 residues. V dropped 2 bases and J dropped 1 base, with 7 bases sitting between them. The CDR3: CASSFIPSYEQYF. The CDR3 region has the DNA TGTGCCAGCAGCTTCATTCCTTCCTACGAGCAGTACTTC.

This clone was seen a few times. The rearrangement joins TRBV10-3 to TRBJ2-1; 11 nucleotides line up with TRBD2. CDR1 and CDR2 from the germline V gene are ENHRY and SYGVKD. The CDR3 has 13 residues. V dropped 10 bases and J dropped 5; count of bases not matched to a gene: 4. The CDR3 sequence: CASGLAGDNEQFF. The CDR3 DNA reads TGTGCCAGCGGACTAGCGGGTGACAATGAGCAGTTCTTC.

Here the CDR3 reads CSVVQGGLNEKLFF. DNA of the CDR3: TGCAGCGTTGTACAGGGAGGCCTTAATGAAAAACTGTTTTTT. The chain combines TRBV29-1 with TRBJ1-4, with D possibly matching TRBD1 (6 bases). Germline V gene lookup returns CDR1 SQVTM and CDR2 ANQGSEA. The CDR3 loop spans 14 amino acids. V gave up 4 bases and J gave up 4 bases, with 13 bases separating them.

V is TRBV30 and J is TRBJ2-2, with 14 positions matching TRBD2. The germline CDR1 and CDR2 sequences are GTSNPN and SVGIG (reference sequence). This CDR3 spans 19 amino acids. J gave up 2 bases and V 3 bases, and 11 bases lay outside the gene matches. The CDR3: CAWRRFRTSGRSNTGELFF. The CDR3 nucleotides are TGTGCCTGGAGGAGGTTCCGGACTAGCGGGAGGTCTAACACCGGGGAGCTGTTTTTT. The full variable domain, rest sourced from reference TRBV30 and TRBJ2-2, is SQTIHQWPATLVQPVGSPLSLECTVEGTSNPNLYWYRQAAGRGLQLLFYSVGIGQISSEVPQNLSASRPQDRQFILSSKKLLLSDSGFYLCAWRRFRTSGRSNTGELFFGEGSRLTVL.

CDR3 protein: CSVEKSGYTF. The CDR3 coding sequence is TGCAGCGTTGAAAAAAGCGGCTACACCTTC. The chain couples TRBV29-1 to TRBJ1-2, with D uncertain. The CDR3 loop spans 10 amino acids. V was cut by 2 bases and J by 8 bases, with 6 bases left in between. In germline, CDR1 is SQVTM, CDR2 ANQGSEA.